The sequence of this T cell receptor beta chain was determined in a study of cytomegalovirus exposure and HLA in healthy donors. Findings of the study overall: One later analysis reportedly identified an Asian-associated ancestry cluster that showed fewer N-insertions than the approximately 700-donor mean. Earlier analysis found most TCR beta V segments productive about 90% or about 30% of the time. CMV serostatus was the sole immune exposure information available.

This cohort consisted of healthy bone marrow donors. The PCR was carried out with 60 Vbeta primers and 13 Jbeta primers. The method was immunoSEQ multiplex PCR; TCRdb's version includes in-frame clones alone and lacks a portion of them. The table lists some 200,000 clones, around 64% of them singletons. A note on this clone: Its antigen is not identified.

Germline V gene sequence: CDR1 WSHSY, CDR2 SAAADI. This CDR3 is 15 amino acids long. Trimming stripped 10 bases from V and 7 bases from J, with 22 bases between. The origin of this receptor is a man in his forties in good health and CMV-seropositive. Sequences were obtained from PBMCs. V is TRBV10-2 and J is TRBJ1-4; unclear D gene. The CDR3 DNA sequence: TGCGCCACCTACACGACGGCGACTGAGACTGAAAAACTGTTTTTT. Translation gives CATYTTATETEKLFF.